This entry features one TCR beta chain sequence. Assay: immunoSEQ multiplex PCR; the TCRdb copy retains only in-frame clones and omits some. The data hold some 240,000 clones, with roughly 90% observed a single time. In germline, CDR1 is SQVTM, CDR2 ANQGSEA. The V and J ends lost 4 bases and 6 bases, in that order; junction bases with no gene match: 2. The CDR3 runs to 12 residues. These data originate in a study of blood T cell repertoires in COVID-19. Study details: Specimens from acute and convalescent COVID-19 originated in the United States, Italy and Spain.

The receptor comes from a man aged 60 to 75 who had recovered from COVID-19. This chain connects TRBV29-1 to TRBJ2-1; 8 bases are a match to TRBD2. The sequencing input was peripheral blood. The CDR3 nucleotides read TGCAGCGTTGGGCGGGGGGCCAATGAGCAGTTCTTC. The encoded protein is CSVGRGANEQFF.